The clone carrying this T cell receptor beta chain was counted only a few times. Its antigen remains unidentified. The sample comes from a study of cytomegalovirus exposure and HLA in healthy donors. Study-level information: Researchers found that under 90% of around 400 genotyped donors fell within the Caucasian-associated ancestry cluster. Study observations and caveats: The study put 150 or so TCR beta chains on its list as cytomegalovirus-associated.

With 60 Vbeta and 13 Jbeta primers, the PCR was carried out. TCRdb's table, derived via immunoSEQ multiplex PCR, lists solely in-frame clones and lacks some. The sample contains about 200,000 clones, approximately 82% of which appear only once. CDR1 is MDHEN, CDR2 SYDVKM, per germline. Trimming removed 6 bases from V and 8 bases from J, with 16 bases in between. The CDR3 totals 13 residues. The receptor comes from a male donor in good health and CMV-seronegative. The specimen sequenced was PBMCs. The rearrangement uses TRBV28 and TRBJ1-1; D perhaps matches TRBD1 (5 bases). The CDR3 nucleotides are TGTGCCAGCAGAACGCCAGGGCAAGGAGAAGCTTTCTTT. Its protein is CASRTPGQGEAFF. The full variable domain, its missing parts supplied by reference TRBV28 and TRBJ1-1, is DVKVTQSSRYLVKRTGEKVFLECVQDMDHENMFWYRQDPGLGLRLIYFSYDVKMKEKGDIPEGYSVSREKKERFSLILESASTNQTSMYLCASRTPGQGEAFFGQGTRLTVV.